This T cell receptor beta chain was profiled in a study of T cell responses to AZD1222 COVID-19 vaccine. Study results and limitations: AZD1222 recipients seropositive at baseline numbered only five to seven. Close to half of all spike-specific TCRs reportedly target regions of the variants that are unmutated. Clonal diversity may have been underestimated in mostly white British donors. Elevations in Spike-specific TCR breadth and depth followed administration of two AZD1222 doses.

The method was immunoSEQ multiplex PCR; TCRdb's version includes in-frame clones alone and lacks a portion of them. The data hold some 150,000 clones, with roughly nine tenths observed a single time. V lost 0 bases to trimming and J lost 7 bases, with 9 bases between them. The CDR3 sequence is 13 residues long. In germline, CDR1 is SEHNR, CDR2 FQNEAQ (reference sequence). This clone has a single count. Antigen specificity is unknown. This material consisted of peripheral blood, taken on day 0 of MenACWY control vaccination. This receptor was identified in an adult in good health. The chain has TRBV7-9 and TRBJ1-1, with D unclear. CDR3 protein: CASSLASLLEAFF. CDR3 nucleotide sequence: TGTGCCAGCAGCTTAGCGAGCCTTCTTGAAGCTTTCTTT.